This T cell receptor beta chain emerged from a study of blood T cell repertoires in COVID-19. Study-wide background: From T cells, B-cell-depleted T cells, or PBMCs came the material, which was cDNA or gDNA.

In the authors' methods: Nucleated cell counts were estimated from reference gene primer amplification. TCRdb's table, derived via immunoSEQ multiplex PCR, lists solely in-frame clones and lacks some. V and J calls and clone size are those listed in that table; D and trimming were worked out from the DNA. The sample shows around 350,000 clones, around 84% of them seen only once. This clone was found once. Deletions cut 5 bases from V and 4 bases from J, with 14 bases between. Per germline, CDR1 MNHEY and CDR2 SMNVEV (reference sequence). This CDR3 has 14 residues. The chain links TRBV27 to TRBJ1-2; D may be TRBD1 (5 bases). This TCR derives from a human donor in a cohort sampled during active COVID-19. Sample: peripheral blood. CDR3 sequence: CASSRSGPSYGYTF. In nucleotides, the CDR3 is TGTGCCAGCAGTCGGTCAGGGCCAAGCTATGGCTACACCTTC.